The 21 T cell receptor beta chains in this list originate from one sample, sequenced in a study of Tregs in tolerant kidney transplant recipients. The repertoire was sequenced with immunoSEQ multiplex PCR; TCRdb's copy has only in-frame clones and lacks some. The table includes about 100,000 clones, 90% detected once. The sample here was CD4+ T cells from blood, taken before the transplant. The receptor source for this set is a human donor who received a combined kidney and bone marrow transplant.

CDR3 bases: TGTGCCAGTGGACAGGGGGTTGCCGGGGAGCTGTTTTTT. Protein sequence: CASGQGVAGELFF. This chain uses TRBV19 with TRBJ2-2; 10 bases fit TRBD1. CDR3 length equals 13 residues. V trimming: 8 bases; J trimming: 6 bases; junction bases outside the gene matches: 3. Germline V gives CDR1 LNHDA, CDR2 SQIVND (reference sequence).

V usage is TRBV5-1 and J usage is TRBJ1-1; D may be TRBD1 (6 bases). V lost 4 bases to trimming and J lost 4 bases, with 11 bases between them. The CDR3 extends over 13 amino acids. Germline values: CDR1 SGHRS, CDR2 YFSETQ. DNA of the CDR3: TGCGCCAGCAGCCCACAGGGTATCACTGAAGCTTTCTTT. Amino acid sequence: CASSPQGITEAFF.

The chain joins TRBV2 to TRBJ1-3; maybe TRBD1 (6 bases). This CDR3 is 13 amino acids long. Trimming stripped 8 bases from V and 2 bases from J, with 10 bases between. The germline V gene has CDR1 SNHLY and CDR2 FYNNEI. The CDR3 DNA follows: TGTGCCAGCCCCACAGGGACTGGAAACACCATATATTTT. This translates into CASPTGTGNTIYF.

On this clone itself: At one end the junction does not follow the germline gene, possibly because of a read error. The chain has TRBV5-1 and TRBJ2-7; 8 nucleotides align to TRBD1. CDR1 and CDR2 (germline): SGHRS, YFSETQ. The CDR3 contains 15 residues. The CDR3 loop is CASSGTGPAGGEQCF. The CDR3 DNA reads as TGCGCCAGCAGCGGGACAGGCCCCGCCGGGGGCGAGCAGTGCTTC.

The chain recombines TRBV5-4 with TRBJ2-5; 10 nucleotides agree with TRBD2. This CDR3 has 16 residues. V lost 2 bases to trimming and J lost 4 bases; unmatched junction nucleotides: 8. Germline V gene sequence: CDR1 SGHNT, CDR2 YYREEE (reference sequence). CDR3 in DNA: TGTGCCAGCAGCTTTGGGGTTAGCGGGAGGAGAGAGACCCAGTACTTC. Residues: CASSFGVSGRRETQYF.

This rearrangement joins TRBV25-1 to TRBJ2-5; TRBD2 aligns across 8 bases. The CDR3 has 15 amino acids. With 5 bases clipped from V and 6 bases from J, the junction kept 11 bases outside the gene matches. Germline V lookup: CDR1 MGHDK, CDR2 SYGVNS. CDR3 DNA sequence: TGTGCCAGCAGTTTCGAAGGACTAGCTGGAAAGACCCAGTACTTC. Amino acid sequence: CASSFEGLAGKTQYF.

The CDR3, as DNA: TGTGCCAGCAGCCAAGGACTAGCGGGGGATGCAATACGGGATACGCAGTATTTT. This translates into CASSQGLAGDAIRDTQYF. The V call is TRBV5-8, the J call TRBJ2-3; 13 nucleotides align to TRBD2. The germline CDR1 and CDR2 sequences are SGHTS and YDEGEE. This CDR3 is 18 amino acids long. Trimming removed 4 bases from V and 6 bases from J; junction bases left unmatched: 14. The full variable domain, completed using reference TRBV5-8 and TRBJ2-3, is EAGVTQSPTHLIKTRGQQATLRCSPISGHTSVYWYQQALGLGLQFLLWYDEGEERNRGNFPPRFSGRQFPNYSSELNVNALELEDSALYLCASSQGLAGDAIRDTQYFGPGTRLTVL.

The chain has TRBV28 and TRBJ2-1, with 7 bases that match TRBD2. CDR3 size: 16 residues. Trimming cost V 6 bases and J 3 bases; bases outside gene matches: 11. Germline assignment: CDR1 MDHEN and CDR2 SYDVKM. CDR3 in amino acids: CASSSPSSGNYNEQFF. CDR3 sequence (DNA): TGTGCCAGCAGCTCTCCCTCTAGCGGAAACTACAATGAGCAGTTCTTC.

The chain recombines TRBV21-1 with TRBJ2-1; the table's D call, TRBD1, has no DNA check behind it. TRBV21-1 has pseudogene status. The CDR3 sequence is 15 residues long. The CDR3 sequence is CASRPGTGLVNEQFF. The CDR3, as DNA: TGTGCCAGCCGCCCCGGGACAGGGTTGGTAAATGAGCAGTTCTTC.

This clone is a singleton in its sample. The gene calls are TRBV14 and TRBJ1-2, with 9 nucleotides matching TRBD1. Germline V gives CDR1 SGHDN, CDR2 FVKESK. This CDR3 has 15 residues. With 1 base clipped from V and 5 bases from J, the junction kept 5 bases outside the gene matches. CDR3 loop: CASSQVQGARYGYTF. CDR3 sequence (DNA): TGTGCCAGCAGCCAAGTACAGGGGGCTCGGTATGGCTACACCTTC.

This clone was observed a single time. The V call is TRBV5-5, the J call TRBJ2-2; perhaps TRBD1 as D (5 bases). Germline V CDR1 and CDR2: SGHKS, YYEKEE (reference sequence). This CDR3 has 16 residues. V lost 2 bases and J 0 bases, leaving 11 bases between the germline ends. The CDR3 coding sequence is TGTGCCAGCAGCTTAGACAGCATATCGAACACCGGGGAGCTGTTTTTT. This codes for CASSLDSISNTGELFF.

This clone was seen a few times. The gene calls are TRBV18 and TRBJ1-5; no clear D gene. With 0 bases removed from V and 2 bases from J, the gap between germline ends came to 11 bases. CDR1 is KGHSH, CDR2 LQKENI, per germline. This CDR3 contains 16 residues. This chain's CDR3 is CASSPPSTARNQPQHF. The CDR3 DNA follows: TGTGCCAGCTCACCACCTTCTACAGCCCGCAATCAGCCCCAGCATTTT.

This CDR3 reads CASSAGQGVGNQPQHF. The CDR3 DNA is TGTGCCAGCAGTGCCGGACAGGGGGTAGGCAATCAGCCCCAGCATTTT. This chain joins TRBV6-1 and TRBJ1-5, with 10 bases matching TRBD1. The germline CDR1 and CDR2 sequences are MNHNS and SASEGT. J lost 2 bases, V lost 4 bases, and 5 bases had no gene match. CDR3 length equals 16 residues.

The chain has TRBV5-1 and TRBJ2-5; 10 bases line up with TRBD2. The CDR3 is 15 amino acids. Germline V CDR1 and CDR2: SGHRS, YFSETQ. V shed 1 base and J 5 bases; nucleotides not matched to a gene: 5. The CDR3 reads CASSLYPSGSETQYF. Here the CDR3 DNA reads TGCGCCAGCAGCTTGTACCCTAGCGGGAGTGAGACCCAGTACTTC.

This sequence joins TRBV13 and TRBJ2-1, with D perhaps TRBD2 (7 bases). CDR1 and CDR2 from the germline V gene are PRHDT and FYEKMQ (reference sequence). This CDR3 is 14 amino acids long. Deletions cut 2 bases from V and 6 bases from J, with 11 bases between. This chain's CDR3 is CASSLLGGLNEQFF. CDR3 bases: TGTGCCAGCAGCTTATTGGGGGGGCTCAATGAGCAGTTCTTC.

This chain uses TRBV5-4 with TRBJ2-3; D not certain. V shed 2 bases and J shed 0 bases, with 7 bases lying between them. Germline V gives CDR1 SGHNT, CDR2 YYREEE (reference sequence). The CDR3 is 14 residues long. The CDR3 coding sequence is TGTGCCAGCAGCTTTGACATTAGCACAGATACGCAGTATTTT. This encodes CASSFDISTDTQYF.

The chain carries TRBV27 and TRBJ2-7, with 13 nucleotides matching TRBD2. Trimming cost V 3 bases and J 7 bases; bases outside gene matches: 9. CDR3 size: 16 residues. Germline-derived CDR1 and CDR2 are MNHEY and SMNVEV (reference sequence). Here the CDR3 DNA reads TGTGCCAGCAGTTTTTTCGGGACTAGCGGGGCCCTTGAGCAGTACTTC. Translating gives CASSFFGTSGALEQYF.

A remark on this clone: Sequence at one end of the junction differs from germline and may be a read error. The chain carries TRBV11-2 and TRBJ1-2; D perhaps matches TRBD1 (6 bases). The V gene's germline CDR1 is SGHAT and CDR2 FQNNGV. The CDR3 has 16 amino acids. The CDR3 region has the DNA TGTGCCAGCAGCCTAGACAGGCCCGGCCTGGTCTATGGCTACACCTTC. Translating gives CASSLDRPGLVYGYTF. Full variable domain (rest looked up from reference TRBV11-2 and TRBJ1-2): EAGVAQSPRYKIIEKRQSVAFWCNPISGHATLYWYQQILGQGPKLLIQFQNNGVVDDSQLPKDRFSAERLKGVDSTLKIQPAKLEDSAVYLCASSLDRPGLVYGYTFGSGTRLTVV.

The chain carries TRBV10-3 and TRBJ2-1; 7 nucleotides agree with TRBD2. There are 13 residues in the CDR3. Germline loops: CDR1 ENHRY, CDR2 SYGVKD. The ends lost 7 bases at V and 9 bases at J; junction bases unmatched: 9. The CDR3 loop is CAITGLGSGEQFF. The CDR3 bases are TGTGCCATCACCGGACTAGGGAGTGGTGAGCAGTTCTTC.

The sample holds one count of this clone. The chain recombines TRBV6-5 with TRBJ2-3, with a possible D match to TRBD1 (5 bases). The ends were cut back, 2 bases at V and 2 bases at J, with 11 bases in the middle. Germline CDR1 reads MNHEY; CDR2 reads SVGAGI. CDR3 length: 15 residues. In DNA, the CDR3 is TGTGCCAGCAGTTACCGGGCAGGGCCCACAGATACGCAGTATTTT. Protein sequence: CASSYRAGPTDTQYF.

The genes are TRBV19 and TRBJ2-7; weak D call: TRBD1 (5 bases). The CDR3 has 14 amino acids. Trimming stripped 2 bases from V and 2 bases from J, with 10 bases between. Germline V gene data show CDR1 as LNHDA and CDR2 as SQIVND (reference sequence). The CDR3 is CASSIMGLPYEQYF. As DNA, the CDR3 is TGTGCCAGTAGTATAATGGGGCTTCCCTACGAGCAGTACTTC.